This is a list of T cell receptor beta chains from one sample in a study of CDR3 diversity in severe acne. TCRdb passed the PCR reads through MiXCR, listing each CDR3 protein once. This table holds about 86,000 distinct CDR3 sequences, 50% to 65% found once. The sequencing sample was made of blood. The receptors come from a male donor in good health, without acne. The CDR3 runs from the conserved cysteine through the conserved F or W. Fields, in order: V gene, J gene, D gene, clone size, CDR3 DNA, CDR3 protein. The D gene is left open where the match is weak. Size is stated for part of the rows, as once, few or many counts, or as a class when the clone is expanded.

v_call: TRBV20-1; j_call: TRBJ2-5; d_call: TRBD2; clone_size: NA; cdr3_nt: TGCAGTGCTTCTAGCGGGAGGGCCGGGGAGGCCCAGTACTTC; cdr3_aa: CSASSGRAGEAQYF
v_call: TRBV7-9; j_call: TRBJ2-3; d_call: TRBD2; clone_size: NA; cdr3_nt: TGTGCCAGCAGCTGGGGGACTAGCGGGATCACAGATACGCAGTATTTT; cdr3_aa: CASSWGTSGITDTQYF
v_call: TRBV7-6; j_call: TRBJ2-7; d_call: NA; clone_size: NA; cdr3_nt: TGTGCCAGCAGCCCGGGACGGAAAGGCGAGCAGTACTTC; cdr3_aa: CASSPGRKGEQYF
v_call: TRBV25-1; j_call: TRBJ1-2; d_call: TRBD1; clone_size: few; cdr3_nt: TGTGCCAGCAGTGATCCGACAGGGAACTATGGCTACACCTTC; cdr3_aa: CASSDPTGNYGYTF
v_call: TRBV6-5; j_call: TRBJ1-5; d_call: NA; clone_size: NA; cdr3_nt: TGTGCCAGCAGCCCCCTCGGTCAGCCCCAGCATTTT; cdr3_aa: CASSPLGQPQHF
v_call: TRBV20-1; j_call: TRBJ2-7; d_call: TRBD2; clone_size: NA; cdr3_nt: TGCAGTGCTTCCGGGACTAGCGGCTACGAGCAGTACTTC; cdr3_aa: CSASGTSGYEQYF
v_call: TRBV11-3; j_call: TRBJ2-7; d_call: NA; clone_size: many; cdr3_nt: TGTGCCAGCACACCGGGCCACGAGCAGTACTTC; cdr3_aa: CASTPGHEQYF
v_call: TRBV5-1; j_call: TRBJ2-7; d_call: NA; clone_size: NA; cdr3_nt: TGTGCCAGCAGCTTAGACGGGGCTCCCTACGAGCAGTACTTC; cdr3_aa: CASSLDGAPYEQYF
v_call: TRBV29-1; j_call: TRBJ2-7; d_call: NA; clone_size: NA; cdr3_nt: TGCAGCGTTTTGTCAGGGGATCGCTACGAGCAGTACTTC; cdr3_aa: CSVLSGDRYEQYF
v_call: TRBV7-6; j_call: TRBJ2-1; d_call: TRBD2; clone_size: NA; cdr3_nt: TGTGCCAGCAGCCCCTGGGTTAGCGGGGGGGCCTACAATGAGCAGTTCTTC; cdr3_aa: CASSPWVSGGAYNEQFF
v_call: TRBV29-1; j_call: TRBJ1-2; d_call: NA; clone_size: many; cdr3_nt: TGCAGCGTTGAAGACCAAACAGGGACGCGCGGTGGCTACACCTTC; cdr3_aa: CSVEDQTGTRGGYTF
v_call: TRBV29-1; j_call: TRBJ1-1; d_call: NA; clone_size: many; cdr3_nt: TGCAGCGTTGTGAGAATTAACGTGAACACTGAAGCTTTCTTT; cdr3_aa: CSVVRINVNTEAFF
v_call: TRBV20-1; j_call: TRBJ1-5; d_call: NA; clone_size: NA; cdr3_nt: TGCAGTGCTCGCCAGGGACTTCAGCCCCAGCATTTT; cdr3_aa: CSARQGLQPQHF
v_call: TRBV9; j_call: TRBJ2-1; d_call: TRBD2; clone_size: NA; cdr3_nt: TGTGCCAGCAGCGTATCGGGACTAGCGGGAAATGAGCAGTTCTTC; cdr3_aa: CASSVSGLAGNEQFF
v_call: TRBV25-1; j_call: TRBJ1-2; d_call: NA; clone_size: once; cdr3_nt: TGTGCCAGCAGTTTATCAAGAGCCGCTAACTATGGCTACACCTTC; cdr3_aa: CASSLSRAANYGYTF